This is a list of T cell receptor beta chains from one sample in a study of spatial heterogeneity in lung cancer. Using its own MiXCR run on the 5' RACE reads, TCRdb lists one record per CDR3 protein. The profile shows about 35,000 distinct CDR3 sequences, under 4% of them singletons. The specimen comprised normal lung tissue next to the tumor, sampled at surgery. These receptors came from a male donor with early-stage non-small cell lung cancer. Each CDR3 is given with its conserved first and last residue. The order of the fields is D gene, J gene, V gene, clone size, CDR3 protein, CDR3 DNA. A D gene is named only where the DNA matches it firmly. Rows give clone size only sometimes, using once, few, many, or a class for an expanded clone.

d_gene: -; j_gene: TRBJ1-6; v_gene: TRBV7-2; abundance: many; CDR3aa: CASSLGGQGRTSPLHF; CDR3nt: TGTGCCAGCAGCTTAGGGGGCCAGGGGCGGACTTCACCCCTCCACTTT
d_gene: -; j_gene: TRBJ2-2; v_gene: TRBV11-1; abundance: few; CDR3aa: CASSFGQDFNTGELFF; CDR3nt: TGTGCCAGCAGCTTCGGTCAGGATTTTAATACCGGGGAGCTGTTTTTT
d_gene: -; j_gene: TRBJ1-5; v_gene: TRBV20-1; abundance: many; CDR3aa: CSASPGRWAQHF; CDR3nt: TGCAGTGCTAGCCCGGGGCGCTGGGCCCAGCATTTT
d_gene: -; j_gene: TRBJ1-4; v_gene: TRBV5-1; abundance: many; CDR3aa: CASSWGTGVTNEKLFF; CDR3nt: TGCGCCAGCAGCTGGGGGACTGGGGTCACTAATGAAAAACTGTTTTTT
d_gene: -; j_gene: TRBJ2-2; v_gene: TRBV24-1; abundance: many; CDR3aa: CATSDLGQTHTGELFF; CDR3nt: TGTGCCACCAGTGATTTAGGGCAGACCCACACCGGGGAGCTGTTTTTT
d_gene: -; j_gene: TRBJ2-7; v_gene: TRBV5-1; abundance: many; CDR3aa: CASSQNTYEQYF; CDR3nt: TGCGCCAGCAGCCAAAACACCTACGAGCAGTACTTC
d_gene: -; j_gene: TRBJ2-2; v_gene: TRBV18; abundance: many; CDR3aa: CASSPYEGPGELFF; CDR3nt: TGTGCCAGCTCACCATACGAGGGGCCCGGGGAGCTGTTTTTT
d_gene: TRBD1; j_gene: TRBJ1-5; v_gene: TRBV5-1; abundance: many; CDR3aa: CASSPGTGSNQPQHF; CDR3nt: TGCGCCAGCAGCCCCGGGACAGGCAGCAATCAGCCCCAGCATTTT
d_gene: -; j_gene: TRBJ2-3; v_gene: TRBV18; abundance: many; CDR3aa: CASSDRGQADTDTQYF; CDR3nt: TGTGCCAGCTCGGATCGCGGACAAGCGGACACAGATACGCAGTATTTT
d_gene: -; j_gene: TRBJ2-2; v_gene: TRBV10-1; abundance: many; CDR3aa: CASSLEGDTGELFF; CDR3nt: TGCGCCAGCAGTCTGGAAGGTGACACCGGGGAGCTGTTTTTT
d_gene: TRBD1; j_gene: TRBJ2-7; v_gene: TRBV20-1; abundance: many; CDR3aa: CSAQRQGFSYEQYF; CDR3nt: TGCAGTGCTCAACGACAGGGTTTCTCCTACGAGCAGTACTTC
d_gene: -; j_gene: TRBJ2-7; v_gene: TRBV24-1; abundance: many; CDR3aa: CATRGGGNDEQYF; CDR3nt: TGTGCCACCCGGGGCGGTGGGAATGACGAGCAGTACTTC
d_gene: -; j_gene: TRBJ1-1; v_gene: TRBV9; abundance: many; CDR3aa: CASSVDGSYTEAFF; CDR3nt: TGTGCCAGCAGCGTAGACGGCTCCTACACTGAAGCTTTCTTT
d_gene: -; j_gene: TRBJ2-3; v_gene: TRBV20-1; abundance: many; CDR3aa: CSAGRSGTDTQYF; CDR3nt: TGCAGTGCTGGCCGGTCGGGCACAGATACGCAGTATTTT
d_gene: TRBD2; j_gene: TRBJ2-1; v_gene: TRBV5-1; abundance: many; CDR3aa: CASSRGGLSSYNEQFF; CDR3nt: TGCGCCAGCAGCCGTGGGGGACTAAGCTCCTACAATGAGCAGTTCTTC
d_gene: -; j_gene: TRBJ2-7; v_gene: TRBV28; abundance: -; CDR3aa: CASSLLTNSYEQYF; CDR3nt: TGTGCCAGCAGTTTGTTGACTAACAGCTACGAGCAGTACTTC
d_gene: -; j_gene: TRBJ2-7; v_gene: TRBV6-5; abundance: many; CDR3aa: CASSYLAGSSYEQYF; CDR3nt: TGTGCCAGCAGTTACCTGGCTGGCAGCTCCTACGAGCAGTACTTC
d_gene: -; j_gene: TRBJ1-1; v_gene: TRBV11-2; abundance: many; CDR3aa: CASSFFWTKNTEAFF; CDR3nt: TGTGCCAGCAGCTTTTTCTGGACAAAGAACACTGAAGCTTTCTTT
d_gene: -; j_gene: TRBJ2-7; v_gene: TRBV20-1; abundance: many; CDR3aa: CSARDVRSEQYF; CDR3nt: TGCAGTGCTAGAGATGTGCGAAGCGAGCAGTACTTC
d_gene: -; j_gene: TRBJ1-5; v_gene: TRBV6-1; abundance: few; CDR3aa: CASSDRGNRPQHF; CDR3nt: TGTGCCAGCAGTGACAGGGGCAATCGGCCCCAGCATTTT
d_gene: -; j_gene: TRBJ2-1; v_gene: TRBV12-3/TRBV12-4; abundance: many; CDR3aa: CASRDHRDPGSGNEQFF; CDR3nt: TGTGCCAGCAGAGACCACCGGGACCCAGGGAGTGGCAATGAGCAGTTCTTC
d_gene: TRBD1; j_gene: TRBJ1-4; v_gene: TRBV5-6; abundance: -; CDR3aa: CASSLPGTGNEKLFF; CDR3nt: TGTGCCAGCAGCTTGCCCGGGACAGGGAATGAAAAACTGTTTTTT
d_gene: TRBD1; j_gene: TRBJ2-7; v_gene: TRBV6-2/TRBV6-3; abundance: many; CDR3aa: CASKTPDRRDEQYF; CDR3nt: TGTGCCAGCAAAACCCCGGACAGGCGGGACGAGCAGTACTTC
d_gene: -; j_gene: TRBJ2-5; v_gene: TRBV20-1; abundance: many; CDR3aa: CSAREWDHSQETQYF; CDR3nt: TGCAGTGCTAGAGAGTGGGACCACTCCCAAGAGACCCAGTACTTC
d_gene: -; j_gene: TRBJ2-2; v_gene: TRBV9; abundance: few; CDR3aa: CANPIPSFFPDRPNTGELFF; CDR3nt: TGTGCCAACCCTATTCCGTCATTTTTCCCCGACAGACCAAACACCGGGGAGCTGTTTTTT
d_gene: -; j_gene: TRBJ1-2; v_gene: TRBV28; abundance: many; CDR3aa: CASSPGGDINGYTF; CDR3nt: TGTGCCAGCAGTCCCGGAGGGGACATTAATGGCTACACCTTC
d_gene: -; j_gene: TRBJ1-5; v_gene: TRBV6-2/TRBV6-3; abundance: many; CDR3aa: CASSYQNQPQHF; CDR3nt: TGTGCCAGCAGTTACCAGAATCAGCCCCAGCATTTT
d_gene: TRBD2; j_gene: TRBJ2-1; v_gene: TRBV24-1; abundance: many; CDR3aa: CATSDYGGGRAYNEQFF; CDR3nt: TGTGCCACCAGTGATTACGGCGGGGGACGAGCCTACAATGAGCAGTTCTTC
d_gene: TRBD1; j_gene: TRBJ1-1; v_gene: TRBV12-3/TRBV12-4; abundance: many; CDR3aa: CASSPGGLAFF; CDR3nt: TGTGCCAGCAGCCCAGGGGGCCTCGCTTTCTTT
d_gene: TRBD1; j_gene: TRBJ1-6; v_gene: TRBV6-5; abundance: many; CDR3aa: CASSYSGQGSYNSPLHF; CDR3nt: TGTGCCAGCAGTTACTCTGGACAGGGCTCCTATAATTCACCCCTCCACTTT
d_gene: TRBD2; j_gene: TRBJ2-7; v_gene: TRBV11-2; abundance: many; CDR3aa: CASSLERTSGTEQYF; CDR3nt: TGTGCCAGCAGCTTAGAACGGACTAGCGGGACCGAGCAGTACTTC
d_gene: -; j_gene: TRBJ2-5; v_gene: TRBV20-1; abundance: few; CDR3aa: CSAGSSIETQYF; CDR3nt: TGCAGTGCGGGTTCCTCCATCGAGACCCAGTACTTC
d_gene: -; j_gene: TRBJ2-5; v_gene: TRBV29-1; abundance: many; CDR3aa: CSVGRAETQYF; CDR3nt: TGCAGCGTCGGTAGGGCTGAGACCCAGTACTTC
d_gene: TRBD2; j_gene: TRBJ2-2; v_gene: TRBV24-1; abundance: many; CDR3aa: CATSDPGLGEKLFF; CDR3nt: TGTGCCACCAGTGATCCAGGACTAGGAGAAAAGCTGTTTTTT
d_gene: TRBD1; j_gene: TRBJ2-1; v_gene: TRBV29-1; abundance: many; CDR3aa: CSGGAGQGGNEQFF; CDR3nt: TGCAGCGGAGGGGCGGGACAGGGGGGCAATGAGCAGTTCTTC
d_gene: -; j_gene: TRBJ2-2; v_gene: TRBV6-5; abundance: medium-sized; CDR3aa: CASSYSRVLSTGELFF; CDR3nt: TGTGCCAGCAGTTACTCGAGGGTGTTAAGCACCGGGGAGCTGTTTTTT
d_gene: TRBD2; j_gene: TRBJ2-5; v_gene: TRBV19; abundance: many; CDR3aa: CASSPGRASGETQYF; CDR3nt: TGTGCCAGTAGCCCAGGGAGGGCCTCAGGAGAGACCCAGTACTTC
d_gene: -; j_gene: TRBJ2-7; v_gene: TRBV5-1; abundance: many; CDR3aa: CASSSLSERLGEQYF; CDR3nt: TGCGCCAGCAGCTCTTTGTCCGAGCGATTGGGCGAGCAGTACTTC
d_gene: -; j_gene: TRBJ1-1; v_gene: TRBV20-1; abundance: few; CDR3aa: CSARDERRGRAFF; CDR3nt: TGCAGTGCTAGAGATGAGAGGAGGGGGAGAGCTTTCTTT
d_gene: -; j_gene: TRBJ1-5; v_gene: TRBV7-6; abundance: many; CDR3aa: CASSIGPYSNQPQHF; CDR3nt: TGTGCCAGCAGCATCGGGCCGTATAGCAATCAGCCCCAGCATTTT
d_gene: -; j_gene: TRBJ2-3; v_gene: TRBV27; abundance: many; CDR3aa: CASSLLVADTQYF; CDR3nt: TGTGCCAGCAGTTTACTAGTCGCAGATACGCAGTATTTT
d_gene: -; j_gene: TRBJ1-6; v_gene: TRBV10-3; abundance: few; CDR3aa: CAIRQTMDSPLHF; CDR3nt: TGTGCCATCAGACAGACGATGGATTCACCCCTCCACTTT
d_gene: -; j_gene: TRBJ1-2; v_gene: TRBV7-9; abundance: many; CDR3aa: CASSLGTGTYYGYTF; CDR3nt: TGTGCCAGCAGCTTAGGCACAGGGACCTACTATGGCTACACCTTC
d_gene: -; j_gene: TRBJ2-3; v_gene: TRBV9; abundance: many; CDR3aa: CASSVIGGPDTQYF; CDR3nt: TGTGCCAGCAGCGTTATTGGCGGACCAGATACGCAGTATTTT
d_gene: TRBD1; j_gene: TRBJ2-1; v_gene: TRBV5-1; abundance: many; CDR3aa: CASSSGQGVWNEQFF; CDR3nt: TGCGCCAGCAGCTCAGGACAGGGGGTATGGAATGAGCAGTTCTTC
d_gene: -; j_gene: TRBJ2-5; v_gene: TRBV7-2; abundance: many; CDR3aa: CASSFLFQETQYF; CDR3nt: TGTGCCAGCAGCTTCTTGTTCCAAGAGACCCAGTACTTC
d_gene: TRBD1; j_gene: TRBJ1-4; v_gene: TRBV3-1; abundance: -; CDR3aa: CASSQAGQGVEKLFF; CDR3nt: TGTGCCAGCAGCCAGGCCGGACAGGGAGTTGAAAAACTGTTTTTT
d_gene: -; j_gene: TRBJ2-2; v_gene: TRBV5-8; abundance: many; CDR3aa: CASSLPRDGANTGELFF; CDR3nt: TGTGCCAGCAGCTTGCCACGGGACGGCGCGAACACCGGGGAGCTGTTTTTT
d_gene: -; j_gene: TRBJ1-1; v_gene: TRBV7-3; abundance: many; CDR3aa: CASSPGAGTEAFF; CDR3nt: TGTGCCAGCAGCCCTGGGGCGGGCACTGAAGCTTTCTTT
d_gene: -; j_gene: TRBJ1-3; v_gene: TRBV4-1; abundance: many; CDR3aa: CASSQLGDRLNTIYF; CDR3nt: TGCGCCAGCAGCCAGTTGGGGGACCGTCTAAACACCATATATTTT
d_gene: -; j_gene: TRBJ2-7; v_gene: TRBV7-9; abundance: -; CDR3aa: CASSFGLSYEQYF; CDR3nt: TGTGCCAGCAGCTTTGGACTCTCCTACGAGCAGTACTTC
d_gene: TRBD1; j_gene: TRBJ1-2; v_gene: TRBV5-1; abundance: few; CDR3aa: CASSFGGTGGYGYTF; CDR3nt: TGCGCCAGCAGCTTCGGCGGGACAGGGGGGTATGGCTACACCTTC
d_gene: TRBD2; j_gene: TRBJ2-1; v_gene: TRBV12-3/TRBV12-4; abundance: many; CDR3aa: CASSLADYNEQFF; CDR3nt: TGTGCCAGTTCACTAGCGGATTACAATGAGCAGTTCTTC
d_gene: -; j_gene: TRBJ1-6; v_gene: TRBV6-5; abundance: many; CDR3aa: CASSYSNSYNSPLHF; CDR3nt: TGTGCCAGCAGTTACTCGAATTCCTATAATTCACCCCTCCACTTT
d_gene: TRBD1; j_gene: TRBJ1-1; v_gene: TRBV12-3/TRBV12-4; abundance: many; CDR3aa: CASSPGQHTEAFF; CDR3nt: TGTGCCAGCAGTCCGGGACAGCACACTGAAGCTTTCTTT
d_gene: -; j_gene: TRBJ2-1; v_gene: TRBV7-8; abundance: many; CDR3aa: CASSLGGLPNEQFF; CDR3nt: TGTGCCAGCAGCTTAGGTGGCCTCCCCAATGAGCAGTTCTTC
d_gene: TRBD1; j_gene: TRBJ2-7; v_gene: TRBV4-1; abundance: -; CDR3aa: CASSQPDRMSSYEQYF; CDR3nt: TGCGCCAGCAGCCAACCGGACAGGATGAGCTCCTACGAGCAGTACTTC
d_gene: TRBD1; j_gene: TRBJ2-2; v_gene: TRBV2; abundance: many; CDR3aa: CASSVDVDRSYTGELFF; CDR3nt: TGTGCCAGCAGCGTCGATGTGGACAGGTCATACACCGGGGAGCTGTTTTTT
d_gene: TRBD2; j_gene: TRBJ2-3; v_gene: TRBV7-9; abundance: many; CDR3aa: CASSLGGSRTDTQYF; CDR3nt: TGTGCCAGCAGCTTGGGCGGGAGCCGCACAGATACGCAGTATTTT